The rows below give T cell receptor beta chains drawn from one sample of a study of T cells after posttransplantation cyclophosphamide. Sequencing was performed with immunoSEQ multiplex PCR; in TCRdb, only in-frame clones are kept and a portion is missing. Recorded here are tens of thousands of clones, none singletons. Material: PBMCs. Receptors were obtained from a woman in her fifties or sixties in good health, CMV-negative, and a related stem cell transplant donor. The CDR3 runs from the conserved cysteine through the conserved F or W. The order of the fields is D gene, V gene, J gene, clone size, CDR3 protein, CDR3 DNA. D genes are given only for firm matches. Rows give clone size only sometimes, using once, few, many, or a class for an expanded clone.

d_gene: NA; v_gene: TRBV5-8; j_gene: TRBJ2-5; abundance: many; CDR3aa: CASSLGRGRETQYF; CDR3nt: TGTGCCAGCAGCTTGGGACGCGGCCGGGAGACCCAGTACTTC
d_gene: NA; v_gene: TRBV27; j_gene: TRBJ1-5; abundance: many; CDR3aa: CASSLQGPSQPQHF; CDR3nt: TGTGCCAGCAGTTTACAGGGGCCGAGTCAGCCCCAGCATTTT
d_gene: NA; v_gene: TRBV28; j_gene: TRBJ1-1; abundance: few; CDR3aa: CASRLAGGTEAFF; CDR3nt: TGTGCCAGTAGGCTCGCGGGGGGCACTGAAGCTTTCTTT
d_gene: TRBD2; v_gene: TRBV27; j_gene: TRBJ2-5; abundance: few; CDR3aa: CASSLRGLAGGLGTQYF; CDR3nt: TGTGCCAGCAGTTTACGGGGACTAGCGGGGGGACTGGGGACCCAGTACTTC
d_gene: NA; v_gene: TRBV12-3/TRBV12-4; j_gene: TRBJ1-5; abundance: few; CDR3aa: CASSLASGNQPQHF; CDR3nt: TGTGCCAGCAGTTTAGCCTCAGGGAATCAGCCCCAGCATTTT
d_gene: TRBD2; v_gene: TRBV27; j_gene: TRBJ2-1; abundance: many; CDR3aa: CASSLLAGGINEQFF; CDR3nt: TGTGCCAGCAGTTTACTAGCGGGGGGCATCAATGAGCAGTTCTTC
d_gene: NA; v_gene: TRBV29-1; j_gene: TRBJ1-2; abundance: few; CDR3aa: CSVEEGVWGGRYGYTF; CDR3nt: TGCAGCGTTGAAGAAGGGGTTTGGGGGGGTCGATATGGCTACACCTTC
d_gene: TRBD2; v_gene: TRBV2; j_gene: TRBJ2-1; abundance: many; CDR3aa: CASSVGTSGINEQFF; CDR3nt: TGTGCCAGCAGTGTCGGGACTAGCGGGATTAATGAGCAGTTCTTC
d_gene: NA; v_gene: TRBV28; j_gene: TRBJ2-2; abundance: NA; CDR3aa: CASSFFGARRITGELFF; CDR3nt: TGTGCCAGCAGTTTCTTTGGGGCCAGAAGAATCACCGGGGAGCTGTTTTTT
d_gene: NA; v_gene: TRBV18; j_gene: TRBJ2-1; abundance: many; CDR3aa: CASSPREGAYNEQFF; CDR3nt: TGTGCCAGCTCACCACGGGAGGGGGCCTACAATGAGCAGTTCTTC
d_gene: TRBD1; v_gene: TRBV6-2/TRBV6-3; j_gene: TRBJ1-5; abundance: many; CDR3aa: CASSRTGGNQPQHF; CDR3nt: TGTGCCAGCAGTAGGACAGGGGGCAATCAGCCCCAGCATTTT
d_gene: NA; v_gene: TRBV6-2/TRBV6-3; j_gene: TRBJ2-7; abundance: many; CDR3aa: CASRQDTVKEQYF; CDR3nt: TGTGCCAGCAGGCAGGACACGGTTAAGGAGCAGTACTTC
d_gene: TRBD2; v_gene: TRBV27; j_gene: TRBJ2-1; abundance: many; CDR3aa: CASSLRLAGGYNEQFF; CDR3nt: TGTGCCAGCAGTTTAAGGTTAGCGGGGGGCTACAATGAGCAGTTCTTC
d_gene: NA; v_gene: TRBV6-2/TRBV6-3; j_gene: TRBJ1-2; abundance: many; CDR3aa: CASSYSGHGYTF; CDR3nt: TGTGCCAGCAGTTACTCGGGGCACGGCTACACCTTC
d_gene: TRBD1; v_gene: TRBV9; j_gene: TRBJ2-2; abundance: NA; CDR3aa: CASSVQDRATGELFF; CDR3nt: TGTGCCAGCAGCGTCCAAGACAGGGCCACCGGGGAGCTGTTTTTT
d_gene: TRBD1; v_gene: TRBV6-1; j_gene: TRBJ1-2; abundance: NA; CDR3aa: CASFPLYRGHHGYTF; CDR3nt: TGTGCCAGCTTTCCCCTTTACAGGGGGCACCATGGCTACACCTTC
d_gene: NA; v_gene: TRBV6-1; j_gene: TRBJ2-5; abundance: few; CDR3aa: CASSGEGSGTQYF; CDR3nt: TGTGCCAGCAGTGGCGAGGGGAGTGGGACCCAGTACTTC
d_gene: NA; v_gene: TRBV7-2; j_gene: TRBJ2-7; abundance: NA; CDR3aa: CASRLGGGSYEQYF; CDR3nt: TGTGCCAGCAGGCTGGGAGGGGGCTCGTACGAGCAGTACTTC
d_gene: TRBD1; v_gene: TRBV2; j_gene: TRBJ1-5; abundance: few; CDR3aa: CASRKEDRAGQPQHF; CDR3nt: TGTGCCAGCAGGAAAGAGGACAGGGCTGGCCAGCCCCAGCATTTT
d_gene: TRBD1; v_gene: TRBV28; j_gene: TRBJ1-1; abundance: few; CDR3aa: CASSPRDRTLDTEAFF; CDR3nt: TGTGCCAGCAGTCCCCGGGACAGAACTCTGGACACTGAAGCTTTCTTT
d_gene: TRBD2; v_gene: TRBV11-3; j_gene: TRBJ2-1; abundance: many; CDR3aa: CASSLASSGGGNEQFF; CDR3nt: TGTGCCAGCAGCTTAGCCTCAAGCGGGGGGGGAAATGAGCAGTTCTTC
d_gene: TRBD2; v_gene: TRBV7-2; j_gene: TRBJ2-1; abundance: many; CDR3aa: CASSNSGGGNEQFF; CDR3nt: TGTGCCAGCAGCAATAGCGGGGGTGGTAATGAGCAGTTCTTC
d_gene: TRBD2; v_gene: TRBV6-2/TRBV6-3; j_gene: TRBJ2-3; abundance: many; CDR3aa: CASSPGLAVNTDTQYF; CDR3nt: TGTGCCAGCAGCCCGGGACTAGCGGTCAACACAGATACGCAGTATTTT
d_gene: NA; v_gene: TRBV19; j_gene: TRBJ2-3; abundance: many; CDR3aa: CASSISSYPGMWDTQYF; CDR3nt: TGTGCCAGTAGTATAAGTTCGTATCCAGGGATGTGGGATACGCAGTATTTT
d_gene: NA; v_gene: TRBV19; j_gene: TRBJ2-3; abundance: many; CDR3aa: CASSPGTGTDTQYF; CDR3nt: TGTGCCAGTAGTCCCGGTACGGGCACAGATACGCAGTATTTT
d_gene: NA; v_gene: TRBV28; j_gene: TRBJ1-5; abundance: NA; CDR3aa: CASSLSEKGKQPQHF; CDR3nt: TGTGCCAGCAGTTTATCGGAGAAGGGGAAACAGCCCCAGCATTTT
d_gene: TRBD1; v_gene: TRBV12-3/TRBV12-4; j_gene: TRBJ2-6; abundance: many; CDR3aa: CASSSGQGAGANVLTF; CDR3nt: TGTGCCAGCAGTTCGGGACAGGGGGCTGGGGCCAACGTCCTGACTTTC
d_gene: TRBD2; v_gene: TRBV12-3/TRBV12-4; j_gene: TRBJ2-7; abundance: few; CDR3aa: CASSLVAGEVEQYF; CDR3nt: TGTGCCAGCAGTTTGGTAGCGGGAGAAGTCGAGCAGTACTTC
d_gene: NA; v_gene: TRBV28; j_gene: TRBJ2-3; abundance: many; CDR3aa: CASRTSSTDTQYF; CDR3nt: TGTGCCAGCAGAACTAGTTCAACAGATACGCAGTATTTT
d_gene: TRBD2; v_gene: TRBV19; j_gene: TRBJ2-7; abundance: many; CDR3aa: CASRLLAEASYEQYF; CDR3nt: TGTGCCAGTAGGCTACTAGCGGAAGCCTCCTACGAGCAGTACTTC
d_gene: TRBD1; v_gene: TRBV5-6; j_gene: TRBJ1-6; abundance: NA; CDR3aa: CASSWGQGYSSPLHF; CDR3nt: TGTGCCAGCAGCTGGGGACAGGGGTACAGTTCACCCCTCCACTTT
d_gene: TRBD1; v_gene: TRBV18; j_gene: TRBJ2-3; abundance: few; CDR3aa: CASSPRWTGGQDTQYF; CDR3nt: TGTGCCAGCTCACCACGATGGACAGGGGGACAAGATACGCAGTATTTT
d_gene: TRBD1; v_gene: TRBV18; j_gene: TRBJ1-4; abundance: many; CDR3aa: CASSRRTGGDEKLFF; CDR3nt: TGTGCCAGCTCACGACGGACAGGGGGCGATGAAAAACTGTTTTTT
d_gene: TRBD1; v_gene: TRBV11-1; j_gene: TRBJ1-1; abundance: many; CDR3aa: CASSPTYRGAEAFF; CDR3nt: TGTGCCAGCAGCCCGACCTACAGGGGCGCTGAAGCTTTCTTT
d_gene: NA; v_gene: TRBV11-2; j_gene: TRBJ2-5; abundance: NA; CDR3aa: CASSRGSVGEETQYF; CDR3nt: TGTGCCAGCAGCCGGGGTTCGGTCGGCGAAGAGACCCAGTACTTC
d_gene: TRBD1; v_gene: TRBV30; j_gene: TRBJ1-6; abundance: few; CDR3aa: CAWRRDRGMVSLHF; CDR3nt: TGTGCCTGGAGAAGGGACAGGGGTATGGTATCCCTCCACTTT
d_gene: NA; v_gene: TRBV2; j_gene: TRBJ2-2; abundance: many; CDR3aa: CASSGALSTGELFF; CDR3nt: TGTGCCAGCAGTGGGGCGTTAAGCACCGGGGAGCTGTTTTTT
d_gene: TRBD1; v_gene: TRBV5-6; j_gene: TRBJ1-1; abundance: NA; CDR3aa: CASSSRGQGEAFF; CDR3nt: TGTGCCAGCAGCTCGCGGGGACAGGGTGAAGCTTTCTTT
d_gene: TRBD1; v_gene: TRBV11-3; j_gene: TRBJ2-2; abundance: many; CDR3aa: CASRSRDRARTGELFF; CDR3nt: TGTGCAAGTCGCTCGAGGGACAGGGCCCGGACCGGGGAGCTGTTTTTT